This TCR beta chain was sequenced in a study of vaccination and CD4 T cells after COVID-19 (dated by TCRdb to about 2022). As for the study more broadly: Every convalescent patient had a positive nasal swab PCR test for SARS-CoV-2, with mild disease in 8 to 10 patients and severe disease in one. In approximately ten COVID-19 convalescent patients and several infection-naive healthy vaccine recipients, the spike-specific CD4+ TCR repertoire before mRNA vaccination was compared with the repertoire after mRNA vaccination. As controls, cultures received a CEFX viral epitope pool (the positive control), an HIV-1 Nef peptide pool (the negative control), or no peptide at all. Six males and four females were included in the convalescent cohort, with two Hispanic individuals, seven Caucasians, two Asians and one multiracial person represented. Culture stimuli were overlapping spike peptide pools from SARS-CoV-2 and from the common cold coronaviruses HCoV-NL63, HCoV-OC43 and HCoV-229E. Post-vaccine blood samples were collected a median of about 72 days after the second vaccine dose, ranging from roughly 12 to 250 days. Post-COVID blood samples were collected from convalescent patients a median of roughly 100 days after diagnosis, with a range of about 30 to 161 days. Each participant got two doses of either the Pfizer-BioNTech BNT162b2 vaccine (n=8) or the Moderna mRNA-1273 vaccine (n=2). The full study reports these points: Of the vaccine-specific clones found in convalescent patients, nearly all (304 of 307) were mono-reactive for SARS-CoV-2 spike instead of being cross-reactive with common cold coronaviruses. Among convalescent patients, a median about 90% of the SARS-CoV-2-reactive clones seen after vaccination appeared only after vaccination, which suggests priming specific to the vaccine. An increase in the median number of SARS-CoV-2-reactive clonotypes from 21 after infection to some 40 after vaccination was observed, but the change was not found to be significant. The number of convalescent patients in the study was relatively small, and the study did not examine early timepoints following natural infection.

Notes on this clonotype: Its antigen remains undetermined. Base quality data are lacking; no much larger clone is found one base away.

Trimming accounts for 5 bases at V and 4 bases at J, while the number of junction bases matched to no gene is 8. Taken from cysteine to phenylalanine, the CDR3 has 15 residues. Only the CDR3 DNA stays, 45 bases, in frame from base 1. According to the germline V gene (reference sequence), CDR1 reads MNHEY and CDR2 reads SMNVEV. Read against the paper, the sample's treatment or condition label means: approximately 10-day PBMC culture with coronavirus spike peptide pools or control peptides (ViraFEST assay). To expand antigen-specific T cells with peptide pools and then pick out the expanded clonotypes through TCR sequencing, the study relied on the ViraFEST assay. The convalescent patients' positive SARS-CoV-2 PCR tests were from March to December 2020, which was before the Alpha, Beta and Delta variants emerged in the United States. Each well held more than 1.5 million PBMCs cultured in IMDM containing approximately 5% human AB serum and approximately 9.6 IU/ml IL-2, with about 10 ug/ml peptide pools added. Half of the culture medium was replaced with fresh IL-2-containing medium on days 3 and 7. After around 10 days of culture, CD4+ T cells were isolated by negative selection using the EasySep CD4+ T cell isolation kit. Ficoll-Paque Plus gradient centrifugation was used to isolate PBMCs from whole blood, and the isolated PBMCs were then either used fresh or cryopreserved at -140C. Culture conditions were generally each tested in triplicate wells.

Libraries came from PCR. DNA from cultured CD4+ T cells was subjected to TCR sequencing with the Oncomine TCR Beta short-read assay at the Johns Hopkins FTIC core. Genomic DNA was extracted from the cultured CD4+ T cells with the QIAamp micro DNA kit. The Oncomine TCR Beta libraries from cultured CD4+ T cells were pooled using unique dual indexes and then sequenced on an Illumina iSeq 100. On the study's bioinformatics: Non-productive sequences were removed, and CDR3s not starting with C, not ending with F or W, or shorter than 7 amino acids were discarded. Antigen-specific clonotypes were identified using the MANAFEST web application through comparison of peptide-stimulated wells with reference and other culture wells. For a clone to be called positive, the clone needed an FDR below 0.05, an odds ratio above 5, and a productive frequency above 0.1% in at least two of three replicate wells. Clonotypes that were significantly expanded in both SARS-CoV-2 spike wells and at least one common cold coronavirus spike condition were defined as cross-reactive. CDR3 homology was assessed with Levenshtein distances (stringdist) and unrooted phylogenetic trees (ape) in R version 3.6.1. TCRdb reanalyzed the raw reads on its own, using fastp at Q25 for trimming and MiXCR for clone calling, and kept in-frame beta chains. A single entry per CDR3 protein holds the most common genes and DNA from its merged rows. TCRdb, not the authors, supplied the V and J calls. The sample yields more than 9,000 distinct CDR3 sequences; about 65% were counted once. In total, the top ten clones hold roughly a quarter of the sample.

The chain is assembled from TRBV27 and TRBJ2-1, with 7 middle bases fitting TRBD1. The clonotype comes from a human donor who had recovered from COVID-19. Material for sequencing was CD4+ T cells from blood, cultured in vitro. The CDR3 region: CASSLKQGSYNEQFF. At the DNA level, the sequence is TGTGCCAGCAGTCTAAAACAGGGGTCATACAATGAGCAGTTCTTC.